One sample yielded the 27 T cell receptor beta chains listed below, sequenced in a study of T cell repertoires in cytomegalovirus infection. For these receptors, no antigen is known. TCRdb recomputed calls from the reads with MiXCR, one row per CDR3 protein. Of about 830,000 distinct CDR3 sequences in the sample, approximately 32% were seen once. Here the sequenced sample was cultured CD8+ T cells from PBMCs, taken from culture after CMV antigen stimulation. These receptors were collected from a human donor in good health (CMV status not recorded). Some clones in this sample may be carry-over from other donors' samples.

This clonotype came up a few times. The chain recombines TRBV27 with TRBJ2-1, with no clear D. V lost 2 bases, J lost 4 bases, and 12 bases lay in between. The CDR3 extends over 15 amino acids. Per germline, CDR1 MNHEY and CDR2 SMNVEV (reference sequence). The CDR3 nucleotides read TGTGCCAGCAGTTTAACACCCCCGTTATACAATGAGCAGTTCTTC. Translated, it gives CASSLTPPLYNEQFF.

This CDR3 is CASSLAEPRGTGELFF. Written as DNA, the CDR3 is TGTGCCAGCAGTTTAGCGGAGCCTCGGGGCACCGGGGAGCTGTTTTTT. The V call is TRBV27, the J call TRBJ2-2, with a tentative D call TRBD2 (5 bases). Per germline, CDR1 MNHEY and CDR2 SMNVEV (reference sequence). The CDR3 runs to 16 residues. Trimming left V 2 bases short and J 4 bases short, with 14 bases between.

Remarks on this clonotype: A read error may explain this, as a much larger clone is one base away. The CDR3 DNA follows: TGTGCCAGCAGCTTATCCAGCGGGGGGGCCTACGAGCAGTACGTC. This translates into CASSLSSGGAYEQYV. The chain is built from TRBV7-2 and TRBJ2-7, with 10 bases lining up with TRBD2. V gave up 2 bases and J gave up 2 bases; unmatched junction bases: 3. The CDR3 is made up of 15 amino acids. CDR1 is SGHTA and CDR2 is FQGNSA in the germline V gene.

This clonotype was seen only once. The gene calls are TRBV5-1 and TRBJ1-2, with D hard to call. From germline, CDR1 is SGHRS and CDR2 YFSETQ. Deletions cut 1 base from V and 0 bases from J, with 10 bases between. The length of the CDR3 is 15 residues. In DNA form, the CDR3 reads TGCGCCAGCAGCTTGTCGGCCGCAGCTAACTATGGCTACACCTTC. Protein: CASSLSAAANYGYTF.

This CDR3 is CSARPSDRGEEKLFF. The CDR3 DNA reads as TGCAGTGCTAGGCCCTCGGACAGGGGGGAAGAAAAACTGTTTTTT. This chain joins TRBV20-1 and TRBJ1-4, with 10 bases that match TRBD1. Germline CDR1 and CDR2: DFQATT and SNEGSKA (reference sequence). The CDR3 has 15 residues. Trimming removed 3 bases from V and 8 bases from J; junction bases left unmatched: 9.

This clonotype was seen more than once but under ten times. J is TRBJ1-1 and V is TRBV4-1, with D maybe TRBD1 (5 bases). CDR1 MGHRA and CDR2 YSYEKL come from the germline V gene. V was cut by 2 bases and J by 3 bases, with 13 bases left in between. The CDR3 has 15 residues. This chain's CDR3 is CASSQRGSGDTEAFF. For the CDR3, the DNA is TGCGCCAGCAGCCAACGAGGGTCGGGGGACACTGAAGCTTTCTTT.

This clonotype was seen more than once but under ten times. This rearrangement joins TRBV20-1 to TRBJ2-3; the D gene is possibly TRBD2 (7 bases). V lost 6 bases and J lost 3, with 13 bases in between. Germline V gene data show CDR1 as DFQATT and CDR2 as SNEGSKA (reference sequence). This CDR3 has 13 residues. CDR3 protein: CSAPRGATDTQYF. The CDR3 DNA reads TGCAGTGCCCCTCGGGGGGCAACAGATACGCAGTATTTT.

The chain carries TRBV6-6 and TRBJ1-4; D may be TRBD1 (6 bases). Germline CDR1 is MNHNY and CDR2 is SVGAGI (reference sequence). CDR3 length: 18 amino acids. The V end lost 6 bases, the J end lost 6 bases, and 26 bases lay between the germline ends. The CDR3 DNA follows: TGTGCCAGCAGACCCGGGACAAGGGTCCCTTATGACGATGAAAAACTGTTTTTT. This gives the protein CASRPGTRVPYDDEKLFF.

The CDR3, as DNA: TGTGCCAGCAGCTGGGGGACAGGGGGGAATGAAGCTTTCTTT. It yields the protein CASSWGTGGNEAFF. The J gene is TRBJ1-1, the V gene TRBV5-6; 11 bases fit TRBD1. The CDR3 extends over 14 amino acids. V trimming: 3 bases; J trimming: 7 bases; junction bases outside the gene matches: 5. The V gene's germline CDR1 is SGHDT and CDR2 YYEEEE.

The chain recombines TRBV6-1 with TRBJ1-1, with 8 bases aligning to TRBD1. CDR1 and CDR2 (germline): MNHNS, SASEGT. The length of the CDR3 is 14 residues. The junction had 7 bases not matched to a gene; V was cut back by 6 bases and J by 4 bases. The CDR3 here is CASSDTGGSTEAFF. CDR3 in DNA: TGTGCCAGCAGCGACACAGGGGGGAGCACTGAAGCTTTCTTT.

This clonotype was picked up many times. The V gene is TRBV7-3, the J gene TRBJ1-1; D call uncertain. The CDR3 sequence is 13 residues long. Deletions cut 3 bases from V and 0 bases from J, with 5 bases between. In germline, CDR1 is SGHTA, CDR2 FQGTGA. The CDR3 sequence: CASSFQLNTEAFF. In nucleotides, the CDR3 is TGTGCCAGCAGCTTTCAGTTGAACACTGAAGCTTTCTTT.

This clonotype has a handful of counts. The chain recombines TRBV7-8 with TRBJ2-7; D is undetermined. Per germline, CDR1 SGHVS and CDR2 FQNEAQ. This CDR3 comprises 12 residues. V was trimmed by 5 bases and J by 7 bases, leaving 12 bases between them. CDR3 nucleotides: TGTGCCAGCAGCCCCGATGGAGAAGAGCAGTACTTC. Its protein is CASSPDGEEQYF. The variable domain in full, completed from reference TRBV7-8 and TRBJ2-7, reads GAGVSQSPRYKVAKRGQDVALRCDPISGHVSLFWYQQALGQGPEFLTYFQNEAQLDKSGLPSDRFFAERPEGSVSTLKIQRTQQEDSAVYLCASSPDGEEQYFGPGTRLTVT.

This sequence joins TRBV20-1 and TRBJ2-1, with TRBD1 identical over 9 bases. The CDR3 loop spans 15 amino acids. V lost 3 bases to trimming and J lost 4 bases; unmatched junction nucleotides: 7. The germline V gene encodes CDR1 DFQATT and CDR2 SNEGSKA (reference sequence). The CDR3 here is CSARNRDRAYNEQFF. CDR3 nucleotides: TGCAGTGCTAGGAACCGGGACAGGGCTTACAATGAGCAGTTCTTC.

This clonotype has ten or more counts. CDR3 residues: CATSRDRGLNQPQHF. In nucleotides, the CDR3 is TGTGCCACCAGCAGAGATCGGGGTCTCAATCAGCCCCAGCATTTT. V and J are TRBV15 and TRBJ1-5; D is undetermined. The CDR3 has 15 amino acids. V was shortened by 0 bases and J by 3 bases, with 9 bases between the two germline ends. From germline, CDR1 is LNHNV and CDR2 YYDKDF (reference sequence). Filled out from reference TRBV15 and TRBJ1-5, the complete variable domain reads DAMVIQNPRYQVTQFGKPVTLSCSQTLNHNVMYWYQQKSSQAPKLLFHYYDKDFNNEADTPDNFQSRRPNTSFCFLDIRSPGLGDTAMYLCATSRDRGLNQPQHFGDGTRLSIL.

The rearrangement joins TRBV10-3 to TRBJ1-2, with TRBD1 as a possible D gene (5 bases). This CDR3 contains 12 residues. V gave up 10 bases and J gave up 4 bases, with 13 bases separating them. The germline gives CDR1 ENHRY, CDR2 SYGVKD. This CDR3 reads CATRDDFYGYTF. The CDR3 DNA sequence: TGTGCCACCCGGGACGACTTCTATGGCTACACCTTC.

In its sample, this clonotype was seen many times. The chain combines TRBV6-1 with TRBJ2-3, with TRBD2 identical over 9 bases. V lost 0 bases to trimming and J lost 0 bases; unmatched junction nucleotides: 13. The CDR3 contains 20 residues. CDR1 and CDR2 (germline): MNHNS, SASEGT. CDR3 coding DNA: TGTGCCAGCAGTGAAGCCGGGCTAGCGGGGAGCGCTTCTAGCACAGATACGCAGTATTTT. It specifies CASSEAGLAGSASSTDTQYF.

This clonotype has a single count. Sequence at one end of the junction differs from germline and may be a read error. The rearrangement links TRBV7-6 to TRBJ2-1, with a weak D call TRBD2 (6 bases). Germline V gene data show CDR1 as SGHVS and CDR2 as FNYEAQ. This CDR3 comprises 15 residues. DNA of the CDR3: TGTGTCAGCAGCTTAGTAGGGGTAGGGGAGGATGAGCAGTTCTTC. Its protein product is CVSSLVGVGEDEQFF.

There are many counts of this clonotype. The CDR3 DNA reads TGTGCCAGCAGTACCCGTATGGTAACGACAGGGGTAGATGGCTACACCTTC. It encodes CASSTRMVTTGVDGYTF. V is TRBV12-3 or TRBV12-4 and J is TRBJ1-2, with TRBD1 matching over 8 bases. V shed 5 bases and J 6 bases; nucleotides not matched to a gene: 17. The CDR3 has 17 residues.

The CDR3: CASSVVTGNTEAFF. Written as DNA, the CDR3 is TGTGCCAGCAGCGTCGTTACTGGGAACACTGAAGCTTTCTTT. The V call is TRBV9, the J call TRBJ1-1; D remains unclear. CDR1 and CDR2 (germline): SGDLS, YYNGEE. CDR3 size: 14 residues. V was pared by 2 bases and J by 1 base, with 9 bases between.

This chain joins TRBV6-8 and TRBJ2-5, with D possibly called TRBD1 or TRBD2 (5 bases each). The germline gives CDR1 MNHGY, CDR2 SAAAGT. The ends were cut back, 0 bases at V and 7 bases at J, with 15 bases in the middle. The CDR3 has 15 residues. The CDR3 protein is CASSYSMGELGTQYF. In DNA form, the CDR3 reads TGTGCCAGCAGTTACTCGATGGGGGAACTTGGGACCCAGTACTTC.

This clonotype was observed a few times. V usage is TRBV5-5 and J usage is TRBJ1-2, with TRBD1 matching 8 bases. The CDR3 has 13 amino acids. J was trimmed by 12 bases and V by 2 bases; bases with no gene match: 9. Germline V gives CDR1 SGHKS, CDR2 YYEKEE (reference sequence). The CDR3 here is CASSLVTTGENTF. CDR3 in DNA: TGTGCCAGCAGCTTAGTTACGACAGGGGAAAACACCTTC.

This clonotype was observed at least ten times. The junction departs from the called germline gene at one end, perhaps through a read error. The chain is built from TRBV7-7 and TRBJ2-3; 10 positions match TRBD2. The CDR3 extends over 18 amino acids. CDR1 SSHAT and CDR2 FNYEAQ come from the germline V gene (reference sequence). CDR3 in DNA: TGTGCTAGCAGCTTAGTCCCTCCGGAGCGGGGGGGAACAGATACGCAGTATTTT. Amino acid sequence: CASSLVPPERGGTDTQYF.

The CDR3 here is CASSGRALRREDNSPLHF. The DNA for the CDR3 is TGTGCCAGCAGTGGCCGGGCCCTTCGGAGGGAAGATAATTCACCCCTCCACTTT. The J gene is TRBJ1-6, the V gene TRBV6-1, with D uncertain. The ends were cut back, 4 bases at V and 5 bases at J, with 21 bases in the middle. The germline gives CDR1 MNHNS, CDR2 SASEGT. This CDR3 is built from 18 residues.

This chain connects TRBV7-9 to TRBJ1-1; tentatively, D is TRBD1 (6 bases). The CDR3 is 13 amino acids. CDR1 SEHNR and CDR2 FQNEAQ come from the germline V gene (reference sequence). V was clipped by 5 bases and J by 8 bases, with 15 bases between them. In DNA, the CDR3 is TGTGCCAGCAGCGCAGAAACAGGGAGCGAAGCTTTCTTT. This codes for CASSAETGSEAFF.

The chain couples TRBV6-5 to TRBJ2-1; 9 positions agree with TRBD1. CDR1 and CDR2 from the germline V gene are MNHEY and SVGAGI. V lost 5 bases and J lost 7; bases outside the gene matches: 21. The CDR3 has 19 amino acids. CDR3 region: CASSIGSAYRDRVFNEQFF. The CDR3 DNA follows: TGTGCCAGCAGTATCGGGAGTGCCTACCGGGACAGGGTTTTTAATGAGCAGTTCTTC.

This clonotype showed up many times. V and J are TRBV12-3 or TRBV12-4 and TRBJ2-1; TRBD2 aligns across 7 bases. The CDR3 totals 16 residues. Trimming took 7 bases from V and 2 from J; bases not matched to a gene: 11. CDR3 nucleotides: TGTGCCAGCACCTCTAGCGGTATTTATCCCTACAATGAGCAGTTCTTC. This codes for CASTSSGIYPYNEQFF.

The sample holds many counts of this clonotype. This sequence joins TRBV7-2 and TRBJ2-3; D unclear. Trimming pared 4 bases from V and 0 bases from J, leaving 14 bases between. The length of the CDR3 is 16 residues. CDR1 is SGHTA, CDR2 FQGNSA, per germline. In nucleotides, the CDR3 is TGTGCCAGCAGCTCCCGATTTCGTGCTAGCACAGATACGCAGTATTTT. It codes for CASSSRFRASTDTQYF.